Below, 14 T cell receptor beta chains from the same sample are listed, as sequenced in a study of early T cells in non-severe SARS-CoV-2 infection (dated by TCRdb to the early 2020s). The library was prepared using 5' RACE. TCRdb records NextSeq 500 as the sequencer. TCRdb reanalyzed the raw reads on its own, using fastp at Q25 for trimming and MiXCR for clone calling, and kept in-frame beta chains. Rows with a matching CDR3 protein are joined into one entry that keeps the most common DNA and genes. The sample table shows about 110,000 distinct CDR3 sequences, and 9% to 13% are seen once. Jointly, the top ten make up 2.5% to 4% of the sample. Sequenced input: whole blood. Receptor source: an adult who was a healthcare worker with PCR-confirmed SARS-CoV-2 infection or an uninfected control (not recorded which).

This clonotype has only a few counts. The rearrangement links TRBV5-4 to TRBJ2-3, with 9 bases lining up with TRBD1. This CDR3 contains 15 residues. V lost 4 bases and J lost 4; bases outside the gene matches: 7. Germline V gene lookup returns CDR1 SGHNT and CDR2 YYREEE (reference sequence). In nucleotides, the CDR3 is TGTGCCAGCAGCCGTCCCGGGACAGGGCCAGATACGCAGTATTTT. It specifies CASSRPGTGPDTQYF.

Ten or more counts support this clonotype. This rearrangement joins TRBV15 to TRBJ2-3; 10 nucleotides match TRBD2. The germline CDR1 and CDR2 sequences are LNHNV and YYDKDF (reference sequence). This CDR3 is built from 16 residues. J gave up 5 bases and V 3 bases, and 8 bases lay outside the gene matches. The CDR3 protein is CATSRDLAGAGDTQYF. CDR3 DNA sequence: TGTGCCACCAGCAGGGACCTAGCGGGAGCTGGAGATACGCAGTATTTT.

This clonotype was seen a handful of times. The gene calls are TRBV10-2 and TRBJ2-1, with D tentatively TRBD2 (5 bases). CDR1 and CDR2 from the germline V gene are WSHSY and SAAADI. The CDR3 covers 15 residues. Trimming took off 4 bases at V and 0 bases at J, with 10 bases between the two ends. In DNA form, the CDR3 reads TGCGCCAGCAGTGTTGAGGGCACCTCCTACAATGAGCAGTTCTTC. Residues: CASSVEGTSYNEQFF.

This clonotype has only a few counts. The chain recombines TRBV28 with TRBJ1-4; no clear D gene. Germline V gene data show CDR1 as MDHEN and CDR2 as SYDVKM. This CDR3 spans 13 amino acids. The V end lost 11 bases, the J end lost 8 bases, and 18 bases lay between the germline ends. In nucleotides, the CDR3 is TGTGCCTCCACCGGGGATATGAGGGAAAAACTGTTTTTT. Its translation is CASTGDMREKLFF.

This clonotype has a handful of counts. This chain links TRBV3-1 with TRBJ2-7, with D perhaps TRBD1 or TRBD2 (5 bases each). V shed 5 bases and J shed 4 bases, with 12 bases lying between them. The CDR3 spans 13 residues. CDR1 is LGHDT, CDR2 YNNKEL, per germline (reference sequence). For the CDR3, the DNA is TGTGCCAGCAGCGGACTTAGACAGTACGAGCAGTACTTC. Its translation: CASSGLRQYEQYF.

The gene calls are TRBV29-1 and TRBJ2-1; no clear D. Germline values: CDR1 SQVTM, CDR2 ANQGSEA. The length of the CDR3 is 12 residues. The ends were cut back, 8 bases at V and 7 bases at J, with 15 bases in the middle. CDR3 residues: CSHRLTSNEQFF. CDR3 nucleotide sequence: TGCAGCCATAGACTCACATCGAATGAGCAGTTCTTC.

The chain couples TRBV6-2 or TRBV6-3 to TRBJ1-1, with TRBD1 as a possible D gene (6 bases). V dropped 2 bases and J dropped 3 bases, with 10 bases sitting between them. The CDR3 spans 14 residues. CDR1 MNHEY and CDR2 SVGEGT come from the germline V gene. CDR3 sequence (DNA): TGTGCCAGCAGTTACCAGGGGTCGTACACTGAAGCTTTCTTT. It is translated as CASSYQGSYTEAFF.

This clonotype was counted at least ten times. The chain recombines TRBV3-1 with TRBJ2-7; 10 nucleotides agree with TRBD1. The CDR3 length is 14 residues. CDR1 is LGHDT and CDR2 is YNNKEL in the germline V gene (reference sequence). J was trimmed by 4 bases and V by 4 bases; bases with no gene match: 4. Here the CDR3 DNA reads TGTGCCAGCAGCCCTCGGACAGGGGGGTACGAGCAGTACTTC. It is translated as CASSPRTGGYEQYF.

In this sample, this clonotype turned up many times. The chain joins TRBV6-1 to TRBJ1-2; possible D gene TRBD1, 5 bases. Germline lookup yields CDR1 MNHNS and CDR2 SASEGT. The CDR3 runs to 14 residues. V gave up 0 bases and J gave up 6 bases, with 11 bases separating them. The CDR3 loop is CASSEAIGDDGYTF. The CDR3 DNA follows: TGTGCCAGCAGTGAAGCTATCGGGGACGATGGCTACACCTTC.

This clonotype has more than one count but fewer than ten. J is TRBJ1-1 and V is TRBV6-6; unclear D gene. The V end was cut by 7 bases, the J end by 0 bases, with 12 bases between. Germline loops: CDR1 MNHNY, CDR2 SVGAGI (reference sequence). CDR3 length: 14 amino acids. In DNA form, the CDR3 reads TGTGCCAGCACGAATGCGAGGATGAACACTGAAGCTTTCTTT. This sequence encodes CASTNARMNTEAFF.

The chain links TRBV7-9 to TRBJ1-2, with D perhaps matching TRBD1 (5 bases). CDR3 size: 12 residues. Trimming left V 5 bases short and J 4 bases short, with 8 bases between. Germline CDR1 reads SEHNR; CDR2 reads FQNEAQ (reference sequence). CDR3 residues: CASSVGPYGYTF. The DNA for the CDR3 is TGTGCCAGCAGCGTGGGACCCTATGGCTACACCTTC.

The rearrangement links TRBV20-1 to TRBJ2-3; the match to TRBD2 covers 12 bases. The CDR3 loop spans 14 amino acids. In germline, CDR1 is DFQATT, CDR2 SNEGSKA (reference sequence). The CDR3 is CRATSGGRTDTQYF. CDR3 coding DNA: TGCAGGGCGACTAGCGGGGGCCGCACAGATACGCAGTATTTT.

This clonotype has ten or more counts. The CDR3 loop is CASSLGQGANTGELFF. The DNA for the CDR3 is TGTGCCAGCAGCCTTGGACAGGGGGCCAACACCGGGGAGCTGTTTTTT. The chain recombines TRBV11-2 with TRBJ2-2; 11 nucleotides line up with TRBD1. CDR1 is SGHAT, CDR2 FQNNGV, per germline. The CDR3 has 16 amino acids. V dropped 5 bases and J dropped 2; count of bases not matched to a gene: 4.

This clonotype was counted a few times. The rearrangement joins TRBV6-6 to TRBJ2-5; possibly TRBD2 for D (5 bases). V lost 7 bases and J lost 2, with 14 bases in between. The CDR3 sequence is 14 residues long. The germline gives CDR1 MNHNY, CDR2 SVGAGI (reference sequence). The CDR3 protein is CASTPGVLQETQYF. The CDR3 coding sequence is TGTGCCAGCACCCCCGGGGTCTTACAAGAGACCCAGTACTTC.